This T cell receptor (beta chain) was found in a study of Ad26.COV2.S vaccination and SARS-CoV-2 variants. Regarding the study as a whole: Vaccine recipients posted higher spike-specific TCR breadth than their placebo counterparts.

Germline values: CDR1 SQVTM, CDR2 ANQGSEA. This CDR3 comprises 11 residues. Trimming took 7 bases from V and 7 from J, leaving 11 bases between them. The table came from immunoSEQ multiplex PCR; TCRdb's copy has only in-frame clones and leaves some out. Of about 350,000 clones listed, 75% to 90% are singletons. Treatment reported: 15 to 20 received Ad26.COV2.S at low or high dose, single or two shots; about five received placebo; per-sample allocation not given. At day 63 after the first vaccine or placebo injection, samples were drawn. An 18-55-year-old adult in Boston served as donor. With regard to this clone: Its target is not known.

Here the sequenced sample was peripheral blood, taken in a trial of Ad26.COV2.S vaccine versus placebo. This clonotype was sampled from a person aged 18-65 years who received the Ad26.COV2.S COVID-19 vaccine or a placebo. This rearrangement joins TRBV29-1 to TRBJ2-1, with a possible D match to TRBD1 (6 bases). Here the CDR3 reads CSAVQGNEQFF. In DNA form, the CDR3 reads TGCAGCGCCGTACAGGGTAATGAGCAGTTCTTC.